This record concerns one T cell receptor (beta chain) sequence. Its antigen is not yet known. Base qualities were left out, and no much larger clone turns up one base away. The data belong to a study of cytomegalovirus exposure and HLA in healthy donors (TCRdb year 2017). Turning to the overall study: According to an earlier analysis of 550 to 700 of the donors, about 190 million T cells yielded 90 million to 130 million unique TCR beta sequences and roughly 280 Gb of sequence data. In addition to the first cohort of about 650 subjects, a separate validation cohort of around 110 different subjects was used. Of the roughly 420 genotyped donors, 80% to 90% were placed in the genetic ancestry cluster associated with self-reported Caucasian donors. Across around 400 genotyped donors of the cohort, an average of roughly 250,000 unique TCR beta nucleotide sequences per donor were sequenced, and 15% to 20% of those sequences were non-productive. The study combined high-throughput TCR immunosequencing, statistical association of individual TCRs with disease status, and machine learning to predict cytomegalovirus infection status. Rather than drawing on any new phenotypic data, the later analysis identified candidate immune exposures from TCR beta sequences and the way those sequences occurred across donors. HLA typing included class I and class II loci at four-digit resolution. A later genetic analysis took genome-wide SNP genotypes for about 55% of the 666 donors and used that subset as a discovery cohort. A later analysis re-analyzed previously published TCR beta repertoires from 500 to 700 donors and added high-resolution HLA genotyping to study TCR occurrence patterns. All discovery cohort repertoires had been generated on a single sequencing platform. Using immunosequencing, the study profiled T cell repertoires from approximately 700 subjects and related those repertoires to cytomegalovirus serostatus. Alongside the repertoire data, information on donor age, sex, ethnicity and CMV serostatus was compiled. The study aimed to test whether signatures of past pathogen exposure could be identified by cataloging public T cell receptors. In an earlier analysis of roughly 600 of the donors, high-throughput TCR beta sequencing was used to judge whether each TCR beta V gene segment behaved as functional or pseudogenic. The number of donors typed differed by locus, with 629-630 for A, B, C, DRB1 and DQB1, roughly 520 for DQA1, nearly 610 for DPA1, and some 450 for DPB1. Because of strong linkage in the cohort, roughly five DR-DQ haplotypes were treated as single units for association and clustering. An early release that covered around 590 HLA-typed donors contained around 300 gigabases of sequencing data and roughly 84 million unique TCR sequences. Overall study results and their limits: V-gene and J-gene trimming of TCR beta chains was associated with a missense DCLRE1C variant in a later genetic analysis, and the association was replicated in an independent cohort. Most TCR sequences were seen in very few donors, while some public TCRs were found in many individuals. In both the original and validation cohorts, the classifier was reported to diagnose cytomegalovirus status with high specificity and sensitivity. This cohort had only TCR beta chains sequenced, and the lack of alpha or paired-chain data limited which features could be detected. A further reported finding was that TCR beta sequences accurately predicted the HLA-A and HLA-B alleles for most subjects in the first cohort. Most CMV-associated TCR beta chains appeared to be HLA-restricted in a later analysis, and the HLA associations seemed to be driven largely by CMV exposure. The only immune exposure information available for the cohort was CMV serostatus. Because HLA typing was unavailable for some donors at each locus, only the typed subset was used in association tests. The sequencing pipeline was judged likely to have produced a cluster of highly shared sequence variants as a technical artifact. Linkage disequilibrium might explain the correlated functional status among segregating V segments, but an unknown experimental factor could not be ruled out. In a later analysis, the rate of TCR association differed among HLA loci, with DRB1 alleles having the most associated TCRs and HLA-C alleles having the fewest. According to the authors, the approach could potentially be generalized to other disease states and immunological phenotypes. Sequencing depth was assumed to be roughly uniform across donors in the presence/absence analyses, though that assumption may not hold. In vitro tests confirmed that a few of the cytomegalovirus-associated TCR beta chains recognize cytomegalovirus antigens. Because counts were too low, about 17 rarely observed V segments, including chromosome 9 orphons, were excluded from the earlier analysis of roughly 580 of the donors. In a later analysis, HLA-associated TCR beta chains were found to be more clonally expanded and to have lower generation probabilities than equally common non-associated chains. A later analysis associated 16,951 TCR beta sequences with specific HLA alleles at a false discovery rate of 0.05. According to a later analysis, parvovirus B19, influenza, CMV and Epstein-Barr virus appeared linked to several top co-occurrence clusters. In an earlier analysis of 500 to 650 of the donors, most TCR beta V segments appeared in productive rearrangements about 87% or about 30% of the time, broadly matching IMGT annotations. Strong co-occurrence of HLA alleles, especially DR and DQ, made assigning TCR associations to individual alleles difficult. A total of fewer than 200 TCR beta chains were listed by the study as associated with cytomegalovirus. In a later genetic analysis, fewer N-insertions in productive TCRs were reported among donors in an Asian-associated ancestry cluster than the approximately 670-donor mean. Some IMGT-functional V segments, including TRBV6-2 and TRBV6-3, could not be distinguished by the 87-base-pair reads and were therefore excluded.

Libraries came from the immunoSEQ multiplex PCR assay. The multiplex PCR relied on a mix of 60 forward primers for TCR Vbeta segments and 13 reverse primers for TCR Jbeta segments. The CDR3 region of rearranged TCR beta genes was amplified from genomic DNA by a multiplex PCR assay. The amplified TCR beta libraries were sequenced on the Illumina HiSeq System as 87-base-pair reads. Per the source publication's procedure: In a later analysis, tens of millions of unique TCR beta chains were counted across the 500 to 700 repertoires, and around 11 million of these chains were shared by at least two donors. Raw reads were error-corrected and collapsed into unique sequences by a nearest-neighbor algorithm in which closely related sequences were merged to remove PCR and sequencing errors. To assign V, D and J gene segments, CDR3 sequences were aligned to IMGT reference sequences. For a sequence to be retained, a match of at least six nucleotides to both a V gene segment and a J gene segment was required. A rearrangement counted as productive if the CDR3 had no stop codons and remained in frame with V and J, and every other rearrangement counted as non-productive. Following IMGT convention, CDR3 was defined as the stretch from the second conserved V-encoded cysteine up to the conserved J-encoded phenylalanine. The earlier analysis of approximately 500 of the donors excluded sequences that lacked an unambiguous match to a single V gene segment. An earlier analysis of a few hundred of the donors classified V segments as functional when productive rearrangements were above 56.7% and as segregating when the standard deviation between donors was above 5%. A statistical classification framework was built for diagnosing cytomegalovirus status from the catalog of TCR beta chain sequences. In a later analysis, V and J genes were assigned by comparing TCR nucleotide sequences against IMGT/GENE-DB human TR gene sequences. The TCRdist pipeline was used in a later analysis to assign CDR3 sequences and most-parsimonious VDJ recombination scenarios. In a later analysis, each TCR beta chain was defined by its CDR3 amino acid sequence together with its V-gene family, and reads lacking a unique V-gene family were excluded. To address suspected cross-contamination and a sequencing artifact, a later analysis removed roughly 580 highly shared, low-generation-probability nucleotide sequences. For each public chain, a later analysis derived a clonal expansion index from normalized ranks of inferred template counts within each repertoire. A later analysis computed generation probabilities with a VDJ recombination model fitted to out-of-frame rearrangements, and checked the results against IGoR. A later analysis scored TCR-TCR, TCR-HLA and TCR-CMV co-occurrence with hypergeometric tests, applying a repertoire-size bias correction to TCR pairs. In a later analysis, false discovery rates were estimated by permuting HLA or CMV assignments 20 times. In a later analysis, co-occurring TCRs were grouped with DBSCAN, and TCRdist sequence similarity was added when clustering was performed within HLA-allele-positive subsets. Co-occurrence clustering excluded repertoires with fewer than 30,000 or more than 120,000 public chains, plus five with anomalous nucleotide sharing. As stored in TCRdb, this immuneACCESS dataset retains in-frame rearrangements with V and J assigned. A fraction of the clones does not appear; measured against another copy, unresolved V genes explain less than half of the discrepancy, and the remainder lacks a known reason. The V and J calls and clone size were taken over from that table, and D and trimming were inferred from the DNA. A total of about 89,000 clones appear in this sample, around 74% of them only once. Roughly a tenth of the sample is in the top ten clones.

The cohort consisted of some 730 healthy bone marrow donors. Cohort members were all nominally healthy when sampled, although unrecorded immune exposures were likely present. The donor tested CMV seropositive and was one of the 289 seropositive cohort members. A peripheral blood sample was provided by each donor, and peripheral blood mononuclear cells were used for TCR beta sequencing. Genomic DNA was extracted from the blood cell samples with the Qiagen DNeasy Blood Extraction Kit. Counted from cysteine to phenylalanine, this CDR3 has 15 amino acids. Only CDR3 DNA is held: 45 bases, read in frame from base 1. Taken from the germline V gene, the CDR1 and CDR2 loops are KGHSH and LQKENI. V was cut back by 3 bases and J by 3 bases, leaving a gap of 12 bases between them.

Recombination linked TRBV18 to TRBJ1-5; TRBD1 is possibly the D segment (6 matching bases). Sequences were obtained from PBMCs. This sequence was found in a man younger than 40 in good health and CMV-seropositive. CDR3 protein: CASSPQGTNNQPQHF. The sequenced DNA: TGTGCCAGCTCACCCCAGGGGACTAACAATCAGCCCCAGCATTTT.